The T cell receptor beta chain described here comes from a study of blood T cell repertoires in COVID-19. The method was immunoSEQ multiplex PCR; TCRdb's version includes in-frame clones alone and lacks a portion of them. The table includes roughly 160,000 clones, around 80% detected once. Across under 25 US areas, participants ranged in age from roughly 18 to 95 years. The CDR3 spans 13 residues. Trimming shortened V by 2 bases and J by 4 bases, and 9 bases separated the two germline ends. The germline gives CDR1 SEHNR, CDR2 FQNEAQ (reference sequence). The sequencing sample was made of PBMCs or T cells enriched from blood (not recorded which). This chain connects TRBV7-9 to TRBJ2-7; maybe TRBD1 (5 bases). This receptor was identified in a woman in her sixties or seventies who had recovered from COVID-19. CDR3 DNA sequence: TGTGCCAGCAGCTTATTCAGACAGTACGAGCAGTACTTC. This gives the protein CASSLFRQYEQYF.